These 19 T cell receptor beta chains share one sample of origin, sequenced in a study of fetal regulatory T cell absence and autoimmunity. The table came from immunoSEQ multiplex PCR; TCRdb's copy has only in-frame clones and leaves some out. The sample has about 46,000 clones; about 80% are singletons. Sequenced: cord blood. These receptors were obtained from a newborn boy with IPEX syndrome.

The chain carries TRBV2 and TRBJ2-1; 14 bases match TRBD2. Germline V lookup: CDR1 SNHLY, CDR2 FYNNEI. V lost 7 bases to trimming and J lost 0 bases; unmatched junction nucleotides: 8. This CDR3 region has 18 residues. CDR3 in DNA: TGTGCCAGCATTCCGACCGGGACTAGCGGGGGCTCCTACAATGAGCAGTTCTTC. It translates to CASIPTGTSGGSYNEQFF. The variable domain in full, completed from reference TRBV2 and TRBJ2-1, reads EPEVTQTPSHQVTQMGQEVILRCVPISNHLYFYWYRQILGQKVEFLVSFYNNEISEKSEIFDDQFSVERPDGSNFTLKIRSTKLEDSAMYFCASIPTGTSGGSYNEQFFGPGTRLTVL.

This rearrangement joins TRBV5-1 to TRBJ1-1; no clear D. V lost 2 bases and J lost 0, with 8 bases in between. The CDR3 is 14 residues long. The germline gives CDR1 SGHRS, CDR2 YFSETQ. The CDR3 sequence is CASSFGGVNTEAFF. The CDR3 region has the DNA TGCGCCAGCAGCTTCGGAGGCGTGAACACTGAAGCTTTCTTT.

The chain is built from TRBV30 and TRBJ1-1, with D perhaps matching TRBD1 (5 bases). Deletions cut 4 bases from V and 3 bases from J, with 21 bases between. This CDR3 is 16 amino acids long. Germline values: CDR1 GTSNPN, CDR2 SVGIG (reference sequence). CDR3 DNA: TGTGCCTGGATCCCCGGGACTTTTTGGAGGGACACTGAAGCTTTCTTT. Its translation: CAWIPGTFWRDTEAFF.

The CDR3 reads CASSYGLAADTQYF. DNA for the CDR3: TGTGCCAGCAGTTACGGGCTAGCGGCAGATACGCAGTATTTT. The rearrangement links TRBV6-5 to TRBJ2-3; 7 bases agree with TRBD2. V dropped 2 bases and J dropped 4; count of bases not matched to a gene: 3. Germline CDR1 reads MNHEY; CDR2 reads SVGAGI. The CDR3 has 14 amino acids.

The DNA for the CDR3 is TGTGCCAGCAGTTTTCGAGCGGGGGGCGAGACCCAGTACTTC. This translates into CASSFRAGGETQYF. The V call is TRBV6-6, the J call TRBJ2-5; 9 bases agree with TRBD2. CDR1 and CDR2 (germline): MNHNY, SVGAGI (reference sequence). The CDR3 is 14 amino acids. V was clipped by 4 bases and J by 5 bases; unmatched bases: 5.

V and J are TRBV10-3 and TRBJ2-2; 8 nucleotides agree with TRBD1. The junction had 2 bases not matched to a gene; V was cut back by 11 bases and J by 0 bases. The CDR3 length is 13 residues. From germline, CDR1 is ENHRY and CDR2 SYGVKD. The CDR3 protein is CASQGANTGELFF. The CDR3 nucleotides are TGTGCCTCACAGGGGGCGAACACCGGGGAGCTGTTTTTT.

In its sample, this clone was seen a few times. V usage is TRBV7-9 and J usage is TRBJ2-7; 7 nucleotides agree with TRBD1. The CDR3 covers 15 residues. CDR1 and CDR2 (germline): SEHNR, FQNEAQ (reference sequence). V lost 4 bases, J lost 0 bases, and 6 bases stayed unmatched. The CDR3, as DNA: TGTGCCAGCAGCTCGGGACAGAGAATCTCCTACGAGCAGTACTTC. It is translated as CASSSGQRISYEQYF.

This clone showed up just a few times. The rearrangement links TRBV2 to TRBJ1-2; D call uncertain. V lost 8 bases, J lost 3 bases, and 16 bases lay in between. In germline, CDR1 is SNHLY, CDR2 FYNNEI. The CDR3 extends over 14 amino acids. Here the CDR3 reads CASRAGRGDYGYTF. In DNA form, the CDR3 reads TGTGCCAGCCGAGCTGGACGCGGAGACTATGGCTACACCTTC. The full variable domain, with the rest looked up from reference TRBV2 and TRBJ1-2, is EPEVTQTPSHQVTQMGQEVILRCVPISNHLYFYWYRQILGQKVEFLVSFYNNEISEKSEIFDDQFSVERPDGSNFTLKIRSTKLEDSAMYFCASRAGRGDYGYTFGSGTRLTVV.

This chain uses TRBV6-1 with TRBJ2-2; weak D call: TRBD1 (5 bases). The CDR3 runs 14 residues. Germline CDR1 is MNHNS and CDR2 is SASEGT. The germline V and J ends were trimmed by 6 bases and 3 bases, with 11 bases remaining between them. The CDR3 DNA reads as TGTGCCAGCAGGCTACAGGCGTACACCGGGGAGCTGTTTTTT. Translated: CASRLQAYTGELFF.

This clone was seen only a few times. V is TRBV6-5 and J is TRBJ1-2; D not certain. The CDR3 sequence is 15 residues long. Between the trimmed V and J ends, which lost 2 bases and 5 bases, there was a span of 15 bases. Germline V gene lookup returns CDR1 MNHEY and CDR2 SVGAGI. CDR3 region: CASSYVIQFPYGYTF. The CDR3 DNA is TGTGCCAGCAGTTACGTCATACAGTTTCCATATGGCTACACCTTC.

The rearrangement links TRBV7-8 to TRBJ1-3; D remains unclear. The V gene lost 1 base and the J gene lost 0 bases, with 4 bases spanning the gap. Germline-derived CDR1 and CDR2 are SGHVS and FQNEAQ. The CDR3 is made up of 14 amino acids. Written as DNA, the CDR3 is TGTGCCAGCAGCTTAGACCACTCTGGAAACACCATATATTTT. It codes for CASSLDHSGNTIYF.

This clone was picked up one time. V gene TRBV6-1 combines with J gene TRBJ1-4; 7 nucleotides align to TRBD1. The germline V gene encodes CDR1 MNHNS and CDR2 SASEGT. The V gene end was trimmed by 3 bases and the J gene end by 7 bases; junction bases not matched to a gene: 8. CDR3 size: 15 residues. The CDR3 sequence: CASSDRGRGGEKLFF. The CDR3 DNA reads as TGTGCCAGCAGTGACCGGGGCAGGGGGGGTGAAAAACTGTTTTTT.

There are a few counts of this clone. The chain combines TRBV5-1 with TRBJ1-2; D remains ambiguous. CDR1 is SGHRS and CDR2 is YFSETQ in the germline V gene. There are 14 residues in the CDR3. V lost 0 bases, J lost 1 base, and 7 bases lay in between. CDR3 sequence: CASSLGVGNYGYTF. The CDR3 DNA is TGCGCCAGCAGCTTGGGCGTCGGTAACTATGGCTACACCTTC.

The CDR3 DNA reads TGTGCCAGCAGCTTGACAGGGGGTTACGAGCAGTACTTC. It encodes CASSLTGGYEQYF. This chain links TRBV4-2 with TRBJ2-7; the match to TRBD1 covers 9 bases. Trimming at V came to 5 bases and at J to 4 bases, leaving 3 bases not matched to a gene. The CDR3 has 13 residues. Germline CDR1 is LGHNA and CDR2 is YNFKEQ.

The chain links TRBV11-2 to TRBJ2-5; 10 positions match TRBD2. Looked up from germline, CDR1 is SGHAT and CDR2 is FQNNGV. V lost 4 bases and J lost 5; bases outside the gene matches: 10. The CDR3 runs 16 residues. The CDR3 loop is CASSSLGTSASETQYF. In nucleotides, the CDR3 is TGTGCCAGCAGCTCCCTGGGGACTAGCGCCTCGGAGACCCAGTACTTC.

The chain carries TRBV19 and TRBJ1-2, with unresolved D. The CDR3 is 19 amino acids. In germline, CDR1 is LNHDA, CDR2 SQIVND (reference sequence). V shed 5 bases and J shed 0 bases, with 25 bases lying between them. CDR3 loop: CASSEPLPRARNANYGYTF. The CDR3 DNA follows: TGTGCCAGTAGTGAACCCCTACCAAGGGCCAGAAACGCTAACTATGGCTACACCTTC.

This chain uses TRBV25-1 with TRBJ1-4, with a tentative D call TRBD1 (6 bases). CDR1 is MGHDK and CDR2 is SYGVNS in the germline V gene. Trimming shortened V by 0 bases and J by 7 bases, and 21 bases separated the two germline ends. The CDR3 contains 18 residues. CDR3: CASSEYGAGAQGIEKLFF. As DNA, the CDR3 is TGTGCCAGCAGTGAATACGGGGCAGGGGCTCAAGGGATTGAAAAACTGTTTTTT.

This chain uses TRBV5-6 with TRBJ2-7; TRBD2 might be the D (6 bases). Germline V gene data show CDR1 as SGHDT and CDR2 as YYEEEE. The CDR3 extends over 17 amino acids. With 1 base removed from V and 3 bases from J, the gap between germline ends came to 20 bases. Here the CDR3 DNA reads TGTGCCAGCAGCTTGATAGTGATTGGTAGCGGATACTACGAGCAGTACTTC. It is translated as CASSLIVIGSGYYEQYF. Complete variable domain (other parts from reference TRBV5-6 and TRBJ2-7): DAGVTQSPTHLIKTRGQQVTLRCSPKSGHDTVSWYQQALGQGPQFIFQYYEEEERQRGNFPDRFSGHQFPNYSSELNVNALLLGDSALYLCASSLIVIGSGYYEQYFGPGTRLTVT.

A few counts support this clone. The chain carries TRBV5-1 and TRBJ1-2; TRBD1 might be the D (5 bases). The CDR3 spans 13 residues. Germline V CDR1 and CDR2: SGHRS, YFSETQ. Trimming shortened V by 0 bases and J by 2 bases, and 5 bases separated the two germline ends. The CDR3 spells CASSLAGNYGYTF. DNA for the CDR3: TGCGCCAGCAGCTTGGCAGGGAACTATGGCTACACCTTC.